This T cell receptor beta chain was obtained from a study of T cell changes during pregnancy in multiple sclerosis. Only in-frame clones appear in the TCRdb table, and some are missing; sequencing was by immunoSEQ multiplex PCR. There are 60,000 to 75,000 clones in the sample; roughly 92% occur only once, and about 3% lies in the top ten. V gave up 8 bases and J gave up 8 bases; unmatched junction bases: 7. CDR3 size: 13 residues. Germline CDR1 and CDR2: MNHNS and SASEGT. This clone was seen just once. This sequence originates from a female donor with multiple sclerosis, enrolled in a pregnancy study. The specimen comprised CD8+ T cells from peripheral blood mononuclear cells, sampled in the second trimester of pregnancy. The rearrangement joins TRBV6-1 to TRBJ1-4; the match to TRBD1 covers 8 bases. CDR3 in amino acids: CASPDRGKEKLFF. The CDR3 DNA sequence: TGTGCCAGCCCCGACAGGGGAAAGGAAAAACTGTTTTTT.